The following is a T cell receptor (beta chain) sequence with its context. Its antigen is not identified. V shed 4 bases and J shed 4 bases, with 13 bases lying between them. This CDR3 is built from 13 residues. Looked up from germline, CDR1 is GTSNPN and CDR2 is SVGIG (reference sequence). The data derive from a study of cytomegalovirus exposure and HLA in healthy donors. The PCR employed 60 Vbeta primers together with 13 Jbeta primers. Here immunoSEQ multiplex PCR was the method, and the copy in TCRdb shows in-frame clones only, minus some. The table has 200,000 to 250,000 clones, around 80% seen once. The study's findings and limits: Later analysis placed DRB1 highest and HLA-C lowest in TCR association rates, which differed by HLA locus. Analyses of presence/absence relied on an assumption of roughly uniform sequencing depth across donors. Per a prior analysis, the majority of TCR beta V segments were productive roughly 87% or roughly 30% of the time. As a later analysis revealed, most CMV-associated TCR beta chains appeared HLA-restricted.

The origin of this receptor is a boy between 10 and 17 years old in good health and CMV-seronegative. The rearrangement uses TRBV30 and TRBJ1-1, with D possibly TRBD1 on 5 matching bases. The sequenced sample consisted of PBMCs. The CDR3 loop is CAWTQGGRTEAFF. The CDR3 nucleotides read TGTGCCTGGACCCAGGGTGGACGCACTGAAGCTTTCTTT.